This TCR beta chain derives from a study of blood T cell repertoires in COVID-19. For the study at large: There were acute and convalescent COVID-19 samples, and they came from the United States, Italy and Spain. PBMCs, B-cell-depleted T cells, or T cells were the source of the cDNA or gDNA that made up the material.

Authors' analysis steps: Reference gene primer amplification yielded estimated nucleated cell counts. Only in-frame clones appear in the TCRdb table, and some are missing; sequencing was by immunoSEQ multiplex PCR. V, J and clone size are those of that table, while D and trimming were read from the DNA. The sample consists of more than 95,000 clones, roughly four fifths of them appearing once. Trimming took off 1 base at V and 0 bases at J, with 11 bases between the two ends. The germline gives CDR1 KGHSH, CDR2 LQKENI. The CDR3 runs 16 residues. This clonotype originated in a man aged 55-75 years with acute or convalescent COVID-19. The V gene is TRBV18, the J gene TRBJ2-3; the D gene is possibly TRBD2 (5 bases). The sequenced material came from peripheral blood. The CDR3 loop is CASSPRSGTSTDTQYF. The CDR3 DNA reads TGTGCCAGCTCACCACGGAGCGGAACTAGCACAGATACGCAGTATTTT.